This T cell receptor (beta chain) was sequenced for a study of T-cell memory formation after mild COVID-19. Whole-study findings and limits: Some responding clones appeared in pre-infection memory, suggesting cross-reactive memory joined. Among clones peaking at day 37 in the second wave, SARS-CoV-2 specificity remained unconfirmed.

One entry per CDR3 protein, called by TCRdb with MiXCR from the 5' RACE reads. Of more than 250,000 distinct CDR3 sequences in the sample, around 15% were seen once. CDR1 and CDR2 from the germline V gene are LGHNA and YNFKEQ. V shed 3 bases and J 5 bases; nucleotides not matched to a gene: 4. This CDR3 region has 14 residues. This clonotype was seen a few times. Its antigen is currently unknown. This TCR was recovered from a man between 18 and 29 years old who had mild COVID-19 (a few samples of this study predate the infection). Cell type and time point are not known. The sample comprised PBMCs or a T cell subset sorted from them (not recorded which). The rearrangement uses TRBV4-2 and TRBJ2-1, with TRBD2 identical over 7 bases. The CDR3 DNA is TGTGCCAGCAGCCACCGGGGGGTTAACAATGAGCAGTTCTTC. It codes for CASSHRGVNNEQFF.